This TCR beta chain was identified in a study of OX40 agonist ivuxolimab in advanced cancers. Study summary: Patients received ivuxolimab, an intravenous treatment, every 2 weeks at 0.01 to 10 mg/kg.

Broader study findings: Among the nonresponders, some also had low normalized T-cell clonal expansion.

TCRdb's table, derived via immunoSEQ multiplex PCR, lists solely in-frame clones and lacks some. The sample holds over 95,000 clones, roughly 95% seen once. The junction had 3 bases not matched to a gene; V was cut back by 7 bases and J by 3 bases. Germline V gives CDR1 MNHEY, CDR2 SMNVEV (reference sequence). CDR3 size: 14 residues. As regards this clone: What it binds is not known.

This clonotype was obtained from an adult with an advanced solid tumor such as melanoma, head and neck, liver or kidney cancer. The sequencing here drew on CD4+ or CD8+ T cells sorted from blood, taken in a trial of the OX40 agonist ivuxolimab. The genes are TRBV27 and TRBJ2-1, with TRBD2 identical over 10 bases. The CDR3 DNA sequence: TGTGCCAGCAATCTAGCGGGAGACTACAATGAGCAGTTCTTC. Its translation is CASNLAGDYNEQFF.